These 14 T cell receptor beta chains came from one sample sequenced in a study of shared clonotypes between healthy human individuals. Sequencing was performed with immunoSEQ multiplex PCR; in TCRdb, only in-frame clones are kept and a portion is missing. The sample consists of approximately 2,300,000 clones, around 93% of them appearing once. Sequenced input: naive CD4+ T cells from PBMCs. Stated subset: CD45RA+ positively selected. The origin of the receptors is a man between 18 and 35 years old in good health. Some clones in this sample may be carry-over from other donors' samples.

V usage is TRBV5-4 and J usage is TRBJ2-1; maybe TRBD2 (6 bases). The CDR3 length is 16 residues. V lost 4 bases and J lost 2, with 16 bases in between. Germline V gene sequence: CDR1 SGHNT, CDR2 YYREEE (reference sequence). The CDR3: CASSPDGGGPYNEQFF. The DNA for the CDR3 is TGTGCCAGCAGCCCCGACGGGGGAGGTCCCTACAATGAGCAGTTCTTC.

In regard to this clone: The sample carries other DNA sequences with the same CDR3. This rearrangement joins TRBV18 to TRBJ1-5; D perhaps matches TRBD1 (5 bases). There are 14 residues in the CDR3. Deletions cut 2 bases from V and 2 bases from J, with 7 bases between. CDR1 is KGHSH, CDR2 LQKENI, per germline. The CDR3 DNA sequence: TGTGCCAGCTCACCAGAAGGGGGCAATCAGCCCCAGCATTTT. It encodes CASSPEGGNQPQHF.

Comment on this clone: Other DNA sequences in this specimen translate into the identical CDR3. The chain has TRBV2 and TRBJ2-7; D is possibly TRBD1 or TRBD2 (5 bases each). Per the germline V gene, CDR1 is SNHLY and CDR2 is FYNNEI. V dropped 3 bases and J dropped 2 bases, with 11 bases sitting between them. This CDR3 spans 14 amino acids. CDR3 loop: CASSDGTGTYEQYF. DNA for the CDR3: TGTGCCAGCAGTGACGGGACCGGTACCTACGAGCAGTACTTC.

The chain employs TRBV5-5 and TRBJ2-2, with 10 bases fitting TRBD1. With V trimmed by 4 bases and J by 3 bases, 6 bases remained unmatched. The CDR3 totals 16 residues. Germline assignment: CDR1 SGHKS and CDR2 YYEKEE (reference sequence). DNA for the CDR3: TGTGCCAGCAGCAGGGGACAGGGGCTTGACACCGGGGAGCTGTTTTTT. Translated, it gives CASSRGQGLDTGELFF.

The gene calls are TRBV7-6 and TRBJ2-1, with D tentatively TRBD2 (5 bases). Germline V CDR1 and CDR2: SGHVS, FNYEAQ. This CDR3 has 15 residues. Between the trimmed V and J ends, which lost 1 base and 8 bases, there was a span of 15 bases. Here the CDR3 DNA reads TGTGCCAGCAGCTTAGTTGAGCGGCCTAGTGATGAGCAGTTCTTC. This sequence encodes CASSLVERPSDEQFF. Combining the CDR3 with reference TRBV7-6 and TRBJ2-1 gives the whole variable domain GAGVSQSPRYKVTKRGQDVALRCDPISGHVSLYWYRQALGQGPEFLTYFNYEAQQDKSGLPNDRFSAERPEGSISTLTIQRTEQRDSAMYRCASSLVERPSDEQFFGPGTRLTVL.

The CDR3 protein is CASSVGGSSGSSGELFF. The CDR3, as DNA: TGTGCCAGCAGCGTAGGAGGTTCTAGCGGGAGCTCCGGGGAGCTGTTTTTT. V is TRBV9 and J is TRBJ2-2, with 10 bases fitting TRBD2. CDR1 and CDR2 from the germline V gene are SGDLS and YYNGEE. CDR3 size: 17 residues. J lost 6 bases, V lost 0 bases, and 8 bases had no gene match.

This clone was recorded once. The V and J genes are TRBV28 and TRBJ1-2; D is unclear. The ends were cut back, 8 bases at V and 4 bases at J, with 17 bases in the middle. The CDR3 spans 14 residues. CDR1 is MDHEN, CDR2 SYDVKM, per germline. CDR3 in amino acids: CASGPGQAPYGYTF. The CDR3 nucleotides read TGTGCCAGCGGACCGGGCCAGGCGCCCTATGGCTACACCTTC.

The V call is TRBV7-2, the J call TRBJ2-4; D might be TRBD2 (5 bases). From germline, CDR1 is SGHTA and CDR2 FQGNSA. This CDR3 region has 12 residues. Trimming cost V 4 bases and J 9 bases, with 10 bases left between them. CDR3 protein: CASSSDLSIQYF. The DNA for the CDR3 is TGTGCCAGCAGCTCGGACTTAAGCATTCAGTACTTC.

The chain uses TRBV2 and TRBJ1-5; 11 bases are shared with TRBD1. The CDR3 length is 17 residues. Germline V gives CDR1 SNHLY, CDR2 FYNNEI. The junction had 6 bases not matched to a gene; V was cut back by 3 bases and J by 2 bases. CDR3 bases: TGTGCCAGCAGTGATACCGGGGGACAGGGGGGCAATCAGCCCCAGCATTTT. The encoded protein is CASSDTGGQGGNQPQHF.

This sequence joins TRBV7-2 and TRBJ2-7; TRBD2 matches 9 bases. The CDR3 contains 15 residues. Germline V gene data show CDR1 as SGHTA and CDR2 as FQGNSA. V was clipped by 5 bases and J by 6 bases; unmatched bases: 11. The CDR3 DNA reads TGTGCCAGCAGCCCCAGGGCTAGCGGGGAAGGCGAGCAGTACTTC. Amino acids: CASSPRASGEGEQYF.

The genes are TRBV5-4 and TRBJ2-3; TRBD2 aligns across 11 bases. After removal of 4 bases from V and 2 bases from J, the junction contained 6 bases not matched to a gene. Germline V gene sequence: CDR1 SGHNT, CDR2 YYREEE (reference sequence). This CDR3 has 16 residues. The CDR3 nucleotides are TGTGCCAGCAGCACAGGGACTAGCGGAGACACAGATACGCAGTATTTT. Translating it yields CASSTGTSGDTDTQYF. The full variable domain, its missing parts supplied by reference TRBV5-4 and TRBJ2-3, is ETGVTQSPTHLIKTRGQQVTLRCSSQSGHNTVSWYQQALGQGPQFIFQYYREEENGRGNFPPRFSGLQFPNYSSELNVNALELDDSALYLCASSTGTSGDTDTQYFGPGTRLTVL.

CDR3 sequence reads: CASSLQTSSGNTIYF. The CDR3 DNA sequence: TGTGCCAGCAGCTTACAGACCTCCTCTGGAAACACCATATATTTT. The chain uses TRBV7-8 and TRBJ1-3; D not resolved. The CDR3 spans 15 residues. Deletions cut 2 bases from V and 0 bases from J, with 8 bases between. Germline CDR1 is SGHVS and CDR2 is FQNEAQ. The entire variable domain, with the rest obtained from reference TRBV7-8 and TRBJ1-3, is as follows: GAGVSQSPRYKVAKRGQDVALRCDPISGHVSLFWYQQALGQGPEFLTYFQNEAQLDKSGLPSDRFFAERPEGSVSTLKIQRTQQEDSAVYLCASSLQTSSGNTIYFGEGSWLTVV.

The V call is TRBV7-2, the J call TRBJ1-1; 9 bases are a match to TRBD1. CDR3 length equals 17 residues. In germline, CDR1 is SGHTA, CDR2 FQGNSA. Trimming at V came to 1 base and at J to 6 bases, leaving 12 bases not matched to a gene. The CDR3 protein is CASSLVRGTGWRAEAFF. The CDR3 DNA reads TGTGCCAGCAGCTTAGTAAGGGGGACAGGGTGGAGGGCTGAAGCTTTCTTT.

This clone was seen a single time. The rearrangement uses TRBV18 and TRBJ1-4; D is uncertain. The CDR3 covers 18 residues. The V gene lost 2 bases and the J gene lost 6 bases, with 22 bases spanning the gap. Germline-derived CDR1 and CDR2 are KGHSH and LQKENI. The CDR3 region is CASSPRPPVGIEDEKLFF. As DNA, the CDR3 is TGTGCCAGCTCACCAAGGCCTCCGGTAGGGATAGAGGATGAAAAACTGTTTTTT.